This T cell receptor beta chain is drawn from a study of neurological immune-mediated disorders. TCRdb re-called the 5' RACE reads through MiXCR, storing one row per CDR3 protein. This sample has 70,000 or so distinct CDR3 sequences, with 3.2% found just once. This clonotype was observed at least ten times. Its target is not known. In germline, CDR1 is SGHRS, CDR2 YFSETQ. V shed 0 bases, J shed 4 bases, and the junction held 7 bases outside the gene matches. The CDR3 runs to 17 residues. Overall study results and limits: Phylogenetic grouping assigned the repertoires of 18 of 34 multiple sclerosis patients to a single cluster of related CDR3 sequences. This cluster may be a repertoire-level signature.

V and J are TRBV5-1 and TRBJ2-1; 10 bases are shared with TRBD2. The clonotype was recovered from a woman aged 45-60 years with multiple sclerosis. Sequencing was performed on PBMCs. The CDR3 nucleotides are TGCGCCAGCAGCTTGGATATCAGCGGGGGGGCGTACAATGAGCAGTTCTTC. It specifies CASSLDISGGAYNEQFF.